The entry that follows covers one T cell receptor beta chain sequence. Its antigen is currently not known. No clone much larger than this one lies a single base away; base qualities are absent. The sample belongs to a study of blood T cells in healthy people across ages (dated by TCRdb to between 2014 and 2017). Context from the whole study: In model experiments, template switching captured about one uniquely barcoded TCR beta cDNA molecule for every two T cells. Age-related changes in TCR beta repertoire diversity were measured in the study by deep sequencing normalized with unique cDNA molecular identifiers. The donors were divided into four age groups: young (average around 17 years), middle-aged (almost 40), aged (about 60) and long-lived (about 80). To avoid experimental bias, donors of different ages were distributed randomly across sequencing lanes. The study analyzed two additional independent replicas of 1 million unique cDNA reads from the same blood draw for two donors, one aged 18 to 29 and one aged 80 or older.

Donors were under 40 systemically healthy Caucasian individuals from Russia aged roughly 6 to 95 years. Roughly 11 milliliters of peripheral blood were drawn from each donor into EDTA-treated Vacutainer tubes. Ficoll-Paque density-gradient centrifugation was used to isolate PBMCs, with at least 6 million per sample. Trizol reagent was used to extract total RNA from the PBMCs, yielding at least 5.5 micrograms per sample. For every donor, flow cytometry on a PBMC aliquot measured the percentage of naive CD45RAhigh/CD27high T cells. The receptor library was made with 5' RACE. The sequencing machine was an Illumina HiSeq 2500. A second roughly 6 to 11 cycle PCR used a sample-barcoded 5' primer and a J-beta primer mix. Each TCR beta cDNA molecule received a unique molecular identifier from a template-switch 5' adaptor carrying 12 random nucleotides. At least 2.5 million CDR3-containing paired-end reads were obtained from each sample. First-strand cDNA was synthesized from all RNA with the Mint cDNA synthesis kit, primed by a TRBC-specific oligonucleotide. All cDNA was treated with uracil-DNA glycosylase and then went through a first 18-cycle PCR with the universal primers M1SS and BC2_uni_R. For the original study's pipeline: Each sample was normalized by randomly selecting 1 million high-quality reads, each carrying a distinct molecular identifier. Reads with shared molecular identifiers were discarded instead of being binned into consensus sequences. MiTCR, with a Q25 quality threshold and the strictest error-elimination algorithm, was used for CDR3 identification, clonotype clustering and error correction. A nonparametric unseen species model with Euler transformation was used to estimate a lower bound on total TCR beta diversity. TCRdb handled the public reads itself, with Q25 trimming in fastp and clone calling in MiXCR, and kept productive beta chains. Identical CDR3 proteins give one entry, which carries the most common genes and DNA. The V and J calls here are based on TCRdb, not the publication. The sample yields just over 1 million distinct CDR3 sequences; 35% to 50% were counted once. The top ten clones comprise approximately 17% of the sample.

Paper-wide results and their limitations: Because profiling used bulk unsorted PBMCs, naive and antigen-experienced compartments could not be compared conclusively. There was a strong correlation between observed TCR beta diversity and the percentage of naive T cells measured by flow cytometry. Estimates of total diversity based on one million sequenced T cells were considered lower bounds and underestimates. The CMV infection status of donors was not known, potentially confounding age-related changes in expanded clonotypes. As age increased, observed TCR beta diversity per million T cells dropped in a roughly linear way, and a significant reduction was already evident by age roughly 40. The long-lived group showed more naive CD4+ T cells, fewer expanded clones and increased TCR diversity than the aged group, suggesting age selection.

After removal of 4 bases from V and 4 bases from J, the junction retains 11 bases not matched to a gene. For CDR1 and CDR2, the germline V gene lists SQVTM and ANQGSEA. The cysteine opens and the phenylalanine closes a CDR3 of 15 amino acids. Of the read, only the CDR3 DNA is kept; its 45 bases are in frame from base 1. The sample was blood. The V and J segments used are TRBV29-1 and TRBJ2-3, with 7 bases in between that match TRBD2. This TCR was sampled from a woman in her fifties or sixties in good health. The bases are TGCAGCGTTGGACGCGGGAGAGGAGCTGCAGATACGCAGTATTTT. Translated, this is CSVGRGRGAADTQYF.